This paragraph reports one T cell receptor (beta chain). Treatment specified: preoperative locoregional IRX-2 cytokine immunotherapy. This phase Ib study tested locoregional IRX-2 cytokine immunotherapy given before surgery. The data belong to a study of preoperative IRX-2 immunotherapy in early breast cancer. This CDR3 has 17 amino acids. J was trimmed by 2 bases and V by 1 base; bases with no gene match: 7. From germline, CDR1 is MGHRA and CDR2 YSYEKL. Here immunoSEQ multiplex PCR was the method, and the copy in TCRdb shows in-frame clones only, minus some. The table includes under 15,000 clones, approximately 91% detected once.

This clonotype originated in a human donor with breast cancer. This specimen was acquired from a patient treated with IRX-2 immunotherapy. The chain employs TRBV4-1 and TRBJ2-5; TRBD2 matches at 10 bases. This CDR3 is CASSQARTSGVQETQYF. The CDR3 nucleotides read TGCGCCAGCAGCCAAGCGCGGACTAGCGGAGTTCAAGAGACCCAGTACTTC.